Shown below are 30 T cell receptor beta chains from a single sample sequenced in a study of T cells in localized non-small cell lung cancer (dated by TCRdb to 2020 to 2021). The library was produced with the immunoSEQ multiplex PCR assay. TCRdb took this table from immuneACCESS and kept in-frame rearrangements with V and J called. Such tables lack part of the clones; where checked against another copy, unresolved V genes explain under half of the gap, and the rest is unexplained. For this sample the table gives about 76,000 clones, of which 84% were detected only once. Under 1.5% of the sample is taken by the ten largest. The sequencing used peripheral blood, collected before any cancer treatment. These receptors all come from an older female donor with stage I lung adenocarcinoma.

For the CDR3, the DNA is TGTGCCAGCTCACCATGGGGGACGGGTTCCTACGAGCAGTACTTC. It specifies CASSPWGTGSYEQYF. The chain joins TRBV18 to TRBJ2-7; D assignment may be TRBD1 or TRBD2 (5 bases each). With 2 bases removed from V and 1 base from J, the gap between germline ends came to 12 bases. CDR1 is KGHSH, CDR2 LQKENI, per germline. This CDR3 has 15 amino acids.

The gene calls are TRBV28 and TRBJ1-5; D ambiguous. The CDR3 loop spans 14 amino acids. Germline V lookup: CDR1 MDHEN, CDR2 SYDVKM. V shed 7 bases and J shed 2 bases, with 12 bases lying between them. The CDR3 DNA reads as TGTGCCAGCATCCGGAATATTGGCAATCAGCCCCAGCATTTT. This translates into CASIRNIGNQPQHF.

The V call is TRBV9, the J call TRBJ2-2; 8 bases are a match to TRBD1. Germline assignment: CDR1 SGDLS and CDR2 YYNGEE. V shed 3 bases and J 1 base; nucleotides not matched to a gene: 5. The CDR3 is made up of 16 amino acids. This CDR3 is CASSGRQGLNTGELFF. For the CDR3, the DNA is TGTGCCAGCAGCGGGAGACAGGGGTTGAACACCGGGGAGCTGTTTTTT.

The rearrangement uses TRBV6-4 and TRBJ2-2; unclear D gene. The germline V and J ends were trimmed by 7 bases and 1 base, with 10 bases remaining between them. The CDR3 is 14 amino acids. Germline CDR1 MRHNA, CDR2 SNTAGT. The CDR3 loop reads CASMVSGNTGELFF. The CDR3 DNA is TGTGCCAGCATGGTTTCGGGGAACACCGGGGAGCTGTTTTTT.

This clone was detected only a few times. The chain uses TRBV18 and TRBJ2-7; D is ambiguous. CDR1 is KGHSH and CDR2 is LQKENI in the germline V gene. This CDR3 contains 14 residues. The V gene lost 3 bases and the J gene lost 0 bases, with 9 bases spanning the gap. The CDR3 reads CASSPGLLSYEQYF. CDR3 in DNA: TGTGCCAGCTCACCCGGTCTGCTCTCCTACGAGCAGTACTTC.

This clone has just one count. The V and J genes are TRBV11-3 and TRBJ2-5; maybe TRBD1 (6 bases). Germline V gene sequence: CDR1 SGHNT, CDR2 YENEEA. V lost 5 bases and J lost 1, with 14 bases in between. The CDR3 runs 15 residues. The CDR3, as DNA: TGTGCCAGCAGCCCCCAAGGACAGAGCCAAGAGACCCAGTACTTC. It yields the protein CASSPQGQSQETQYF.

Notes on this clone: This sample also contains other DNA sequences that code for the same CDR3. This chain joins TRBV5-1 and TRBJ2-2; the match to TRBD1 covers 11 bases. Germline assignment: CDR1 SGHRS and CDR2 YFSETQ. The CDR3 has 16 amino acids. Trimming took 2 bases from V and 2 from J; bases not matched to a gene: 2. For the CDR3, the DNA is TGCGCCAGCAGCTTCGGGACAGGGGGAAACACCGGGGAGCTGTTTTTT. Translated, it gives CASSFGTGGNTGELFF.

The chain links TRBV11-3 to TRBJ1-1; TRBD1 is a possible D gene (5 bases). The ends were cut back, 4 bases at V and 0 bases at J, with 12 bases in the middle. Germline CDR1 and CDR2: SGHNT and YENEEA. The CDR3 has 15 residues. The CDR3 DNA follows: TGTGCCAGCAGCTCCCAAGCAGGGCTGAACACTGAAGCTTTCTTT. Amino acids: CASSSQAGLNTEAFF.

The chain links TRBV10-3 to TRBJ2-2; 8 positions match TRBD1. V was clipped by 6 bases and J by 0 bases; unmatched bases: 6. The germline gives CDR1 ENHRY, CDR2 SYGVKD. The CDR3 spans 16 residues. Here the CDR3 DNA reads TGTGCCATCAGAGATCAGGACAGGGCGAACACCGGGGAGCTGTTTTTT. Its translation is CAIRDQDRANTGELFF.

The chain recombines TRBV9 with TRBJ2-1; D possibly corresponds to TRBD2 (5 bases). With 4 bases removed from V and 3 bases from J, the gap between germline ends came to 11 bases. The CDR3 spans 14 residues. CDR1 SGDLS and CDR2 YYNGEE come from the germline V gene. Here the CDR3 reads CASSHSSGYNEQFF. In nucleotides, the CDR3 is TGTGCCAGCAGCCACTCCAGCGGCTACAATGAGCAGTTCTTC. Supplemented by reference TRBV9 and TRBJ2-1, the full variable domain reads DSGVTQTPKHLITATGQRVTLRCSPRSGDLSVYWYQQSLDQGLQFLIQYYNGEERAKGNILERFSAQQFPDLHSELNLSSLELGDSALYFCASSHSSGYNEQFFGPGTRLTVL.

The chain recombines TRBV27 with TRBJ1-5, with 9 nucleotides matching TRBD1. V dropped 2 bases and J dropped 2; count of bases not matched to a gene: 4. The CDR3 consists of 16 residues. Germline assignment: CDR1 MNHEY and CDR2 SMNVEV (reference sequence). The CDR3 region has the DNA TGTGCCAGCAGTTTAGGGGACAGGGAGGGCAATCAGCCCCAGCATTTT. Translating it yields CASSLGDREGNQPQHF.

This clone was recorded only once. As DNA, the CDR3 is TGTGCCAGCAGCTTGGCGGGGGAGATTTATGGCTACACCTTC. As protein: CASSLAGEIYGYTF. The genes are TRBV5-4 and TRBJ1-2, with a tentative D call TRBD1 (5 bases). The CDR3 runs to 14 residues. V was shortened by 0 bases and J by 5 bases, with 11 bases between the two germline ends. Germline CDR1 SGHNT, CDR2 YYREEE (reference sequence).

In DNA form, the CDR3 reads TGTGCCAGCAGTGAAAGGGACTTAACCTACGAGCAGTACTTC. It is translated as CASSERDLTYEQYF. V gene TRBV2 combines with J gene TRBJ2-7, with a tentative D call TRBD2 (6 bases). Trimming stripped 2 bases from V and 2 bases from J, with 10 bases between. The CDR3 length is 14 residues. Germline CDR1 is SNHLY and CDR2 is FYNNEI. The full variable domain, rest sourced from reference TRBV2 and TRBJ2-7, is EPEVTQTPSHQVTQMGQEVILRCVPISNHLYFYWYRQILGQKVEFLVSFYNNEISEKSEIFDDQFSVERPDGSNFTLKIRSTKLEDSAMYFCASSERDLTYEQYFGPGTRLTVT.

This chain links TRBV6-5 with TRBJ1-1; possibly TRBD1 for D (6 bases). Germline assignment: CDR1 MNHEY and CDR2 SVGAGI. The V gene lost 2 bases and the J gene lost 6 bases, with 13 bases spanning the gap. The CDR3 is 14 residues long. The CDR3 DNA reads TGTGCCAGCAGTTACGCAACCCACAGGGCTGAAGCTTTCTTT. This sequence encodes CASSYATHRAEAFF.

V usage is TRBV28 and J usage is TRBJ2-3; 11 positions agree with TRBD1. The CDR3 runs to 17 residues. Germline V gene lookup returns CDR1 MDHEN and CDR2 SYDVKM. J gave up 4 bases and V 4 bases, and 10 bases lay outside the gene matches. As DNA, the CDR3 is TGTGCCAGCAGTTCTCGGCTGGACAGGGGGCGTTCAGATACGCAGTATTTT. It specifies CASSSRLDRGRSDTQYF.

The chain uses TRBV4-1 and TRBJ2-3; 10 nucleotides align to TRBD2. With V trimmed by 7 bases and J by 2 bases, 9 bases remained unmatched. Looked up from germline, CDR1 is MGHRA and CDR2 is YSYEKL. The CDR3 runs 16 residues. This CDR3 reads CASTGASGGATDTQYF. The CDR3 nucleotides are TGCGCCAGCACCGGAGCAAGCGGGGGGGCCACAGATACGCAGTATTTT.

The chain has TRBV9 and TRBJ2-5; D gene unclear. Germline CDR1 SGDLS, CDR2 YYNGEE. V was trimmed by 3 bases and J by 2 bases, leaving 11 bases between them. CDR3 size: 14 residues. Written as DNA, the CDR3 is TGTGCCAGCAGCGCGGACGCTGCGCAAGAGACCCAGTACTTC. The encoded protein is CASSADAAQETQYF. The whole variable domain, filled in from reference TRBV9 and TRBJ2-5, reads DSGVTQTPKHLITATGQRVTLRCSPRSGDLSVYWYQQSLDQGLQFLIQYYNGEERAKGNILERFSAQQFPDLHSELNLSSLELGDSALYFCASSADAAQETQYFGPGTRLLVL.

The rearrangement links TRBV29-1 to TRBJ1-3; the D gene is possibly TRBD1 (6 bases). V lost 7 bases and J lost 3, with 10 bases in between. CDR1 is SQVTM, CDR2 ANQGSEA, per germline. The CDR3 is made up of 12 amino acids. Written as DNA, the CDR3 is TGCAGCGCCGGGGACATTGGAAACACCATATATTTT. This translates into CSAGDIGNTIYF.

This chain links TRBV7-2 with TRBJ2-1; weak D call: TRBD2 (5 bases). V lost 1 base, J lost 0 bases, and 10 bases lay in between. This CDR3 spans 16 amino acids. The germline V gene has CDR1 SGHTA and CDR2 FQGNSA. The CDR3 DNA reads TGTGCCAGCAGCTTAGGTAGCGCGAGCTCCTACAATGAGCAGTTCTTC. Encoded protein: CASSLGSASSYNEQFF.

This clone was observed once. Here the CDR3 DNA reads TGTGCCAGTAGTGCCAGGGACAGCTCCTACGAGCAGTACTTC. Its protein is CASSARDSSYEQYF. The chain joins TRBV19 to TRBJ2-7, with 7 bases matching TRBD1. Trimming at V came to 5 bases and at J to 0 bases, leaving 4 bases not matched to a gene. CDR1 and CDR2 (germline): LNHDA, SQIVND (reference sequence). The CDR3 covers 14 residues.

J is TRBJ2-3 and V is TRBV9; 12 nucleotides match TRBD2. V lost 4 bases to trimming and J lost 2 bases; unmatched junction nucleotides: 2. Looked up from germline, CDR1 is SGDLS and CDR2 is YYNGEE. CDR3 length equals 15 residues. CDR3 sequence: CASSPSGGATDTQYF. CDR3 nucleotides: TGTGCCAGCAGCCCTAGCGGGGGGGCCACAGATACGCAGTATTTT.

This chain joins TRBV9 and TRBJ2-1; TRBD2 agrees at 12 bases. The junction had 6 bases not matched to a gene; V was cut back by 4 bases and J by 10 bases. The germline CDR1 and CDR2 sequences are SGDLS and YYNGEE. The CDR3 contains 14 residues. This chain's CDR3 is CASSWTSGISEQFF. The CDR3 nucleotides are TGTGCCAGCAGCTGGACTAGCGGGATAAGCGAGCAGTTCTTC.

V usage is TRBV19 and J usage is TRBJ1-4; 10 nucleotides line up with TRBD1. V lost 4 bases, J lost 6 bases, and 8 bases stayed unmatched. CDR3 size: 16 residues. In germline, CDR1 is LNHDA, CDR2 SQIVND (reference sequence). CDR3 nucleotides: TGTGCCAGTAGTACCGGGACAGGGGATAGGGATGAAAAACTGTTTTTT. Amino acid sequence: CASSTGTGDRDEKLFF. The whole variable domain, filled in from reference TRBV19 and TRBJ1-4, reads DGGITQSPKYLFRKEGQNVTLSCEQNLNHDAMYWYRQDPGQGLRLIYYSQIVNDFQKGDIAEGYSVSREKKESFPLTVTSAQKNPTAFYLCASSTGTGDRDEKLFFGSGTQLSVL.

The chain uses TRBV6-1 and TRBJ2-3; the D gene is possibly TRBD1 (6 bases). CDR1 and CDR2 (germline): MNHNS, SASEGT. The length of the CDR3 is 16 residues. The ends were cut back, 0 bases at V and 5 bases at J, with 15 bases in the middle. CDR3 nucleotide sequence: TGTGCCAGCAGTGAAGCGGGGGCAGGGGTGATAGATACGCAGTATTTT. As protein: CASSEAGAGVIDTQYF.

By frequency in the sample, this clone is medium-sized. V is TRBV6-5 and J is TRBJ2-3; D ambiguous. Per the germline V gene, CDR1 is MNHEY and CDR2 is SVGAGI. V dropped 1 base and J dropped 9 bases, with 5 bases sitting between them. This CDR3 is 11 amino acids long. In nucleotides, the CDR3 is TGTGCCAGCAGTTACTTGGGGACGCAGTATTTT. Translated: CASSYLGTQYF.

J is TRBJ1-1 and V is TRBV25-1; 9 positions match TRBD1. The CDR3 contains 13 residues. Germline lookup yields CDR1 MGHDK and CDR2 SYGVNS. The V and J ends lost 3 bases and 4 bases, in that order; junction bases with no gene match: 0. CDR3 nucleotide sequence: TGTGCCAGCAGTGAGACAGGGGGCACTGAAGCTTTCTTT. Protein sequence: CASSETGGTEAFF. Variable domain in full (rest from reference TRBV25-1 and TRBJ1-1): EADIYQTPRYLVIGTGKKITLECSQTMGHDKMYWYQQDPGMELHLIHYSYGVNSTEKGDLSSESTVSRIRTEHFPLTLESARPSHTSQYLCASSETGGTEAFFGQGTRLTVV.

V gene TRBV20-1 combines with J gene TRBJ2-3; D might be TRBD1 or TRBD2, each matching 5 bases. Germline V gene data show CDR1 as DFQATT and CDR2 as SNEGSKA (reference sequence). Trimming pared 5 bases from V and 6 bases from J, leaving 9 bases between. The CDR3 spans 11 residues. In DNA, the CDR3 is TGCAGTGCTCGAGGGGTCGATACGCAGTATTTT. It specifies CSARGVDTQYF.

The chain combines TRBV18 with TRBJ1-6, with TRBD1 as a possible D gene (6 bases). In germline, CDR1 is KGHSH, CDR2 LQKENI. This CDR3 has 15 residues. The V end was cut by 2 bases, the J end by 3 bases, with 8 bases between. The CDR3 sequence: CASSPSRGYNSPLHF. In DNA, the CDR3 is TGTGCCAGCTCACCATCCAGGGGCTATAATTCACCCCTCCACTTT.

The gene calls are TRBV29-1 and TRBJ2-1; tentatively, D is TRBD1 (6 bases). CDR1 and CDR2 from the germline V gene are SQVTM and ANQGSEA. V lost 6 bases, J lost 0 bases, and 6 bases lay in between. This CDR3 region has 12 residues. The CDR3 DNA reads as TGCAGCGTGGACAGCTCCTACAATGAGCAGTTCTTC. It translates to CSVDSSYNEQFF.

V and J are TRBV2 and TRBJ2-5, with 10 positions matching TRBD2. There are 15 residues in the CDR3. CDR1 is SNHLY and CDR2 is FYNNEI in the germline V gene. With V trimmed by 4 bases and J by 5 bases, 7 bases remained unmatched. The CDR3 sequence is CASSVQRGGGETQYF. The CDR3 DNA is TGTGCCAGCAGTGTGCAGCGGGGGGGTGGCGAGACCCAGTACTTC.